The 22 T cell receptor beta chains given below trace back to one sample, sequenced in a study of T cells in women clearing cervical HPV infection. Produced via immunoSEQ multiplex PCR; TCRdb's table is partial and in-frame only. The sample totals roughly 30,000 clones. Sequenced material: blood buffy coat. The receptors originated from a woman between 18 and 75 years old with a cervical HPV16 infection that either progressed to CIN3+ or cleared (not recorded which).

A word on this clone: The read falls 3 residues short of the CDR3 end, and the missing part is taken from the germline J gene. The J gene is TRBJ1-2, the V gene TRBV20-1, with 7 positions matching TRBD1. The junction had 13 bases not matched to a gene; V was cut back by 8 bases and J by 4 bases. Germline CDR1 reads DFQATT; CDR2 reads SNEGSKA (reference sequence). CDR3 size: 14 residues. The DNA read from the CDR3 is TGCAGTCCAGCGGTGGGAGGACAGGCCTATGGC. Protein product: CSPAVGGQAYG. The full CDR3 is CSPAVGGQAYGYTF.

About this clone: The read ends 3 residues before the CDR3 terminus; that terminus is restored from the germline J gene. The chain employs TRBV28 and TRBJ2-7; 10 bases are a match to TRBD1. Germline V gene sequence: CDR1 MDHEN, CDR2 SYDVKM. The J segment lost 5 bases and the V segment lost 5 bases, leaving 9 bases of the junction unmatched. There are 15 residues in the CDR3. The CDR3 here is CASSPQDRGHNEQYF. Incomplete CDR3 DNA: TGTGCCAGCAGTCCACAAGACAGGGGGCATAACGAG.

On this clone: A junction end diverges from the germline sequence, so it may reflect a read error. The sequence runs out 3 residues before the end of the CDR3; the remainder is reconstructed from the germline J gene. This sample also contains other DNA sequences that code for the same CDR3. The gene calls are TRBV7-3 and TRBJ1-3; unclear D gene. Germline V lookup: CDR1 SGHTA, CDR2 FQGTGA. This CDR3 is 16 amino acids long. CDR3 sequence reads: CASSSDPLGSGNTIYF. The CDR3 DNA, read in part, is TGTGCCAGCAGCTCCGACCCCCTAGGATCTGGAAACACG. The full variable domain, rest sourced from reference TRBV7-3 and TRBJ1-3, is GAGVSQTPSNKVTEKGKYVELRCDPISGHTALYWYRQSLGQGPEFLIYFQGTGAADDSGLPNDRFFAVRPEGSVSTLKIQRTERGDSAVYLCASSSDPLGSGNTIYFGEGSWLTVV.

The CDR3 sequence is CASGKGETEAFF. CDR3 DNA, as far as it was read: TGTGCCAGCGGTAAAGGGGAAACTGAA. This chain links TRBV6-2 or TRBV6-3 with TRBJ1-1; D may be TRBD1 (5 bases). The read ends 3 residues before the CDR3 terminus; that terminus is restored from the germline J gene. V was cut by 8 bases and J by 5 bases, with 12 bases left in between. Germline V lookup: CDR1 MNHEY, CDR2 SVGEGT. CDR3 length equals 12 residues.

Notes on this clone: The observed sequence ends 3 residues before the CDR3 terminus, with the missing tail filled in from the germline J gene. The chain links TRBV18 to TRBJ1-4; D is possibly TRBD1 (5 bases). The germline CDR1 and CDR2 sequences are KGHSH and LQKENI. The CDR3 is made up of 15 amino acids. V was trimmed by 3 bases and J by 3 bases, leaving 11 bases between them. The CDR3 is CASSPSGNPNEKLFF. CDR3 DNA, as far as it was read: TGTGCCAGCTCACCGTCAGGGAACCCTAATGAAAAA.

Note on this clone: The read finishes 3 residues shy of the CDR3 end, and the germline J gene is used to complete it. V usage is TRBV19 and J usage is TRBJ1-2, with a possible D match to TRBD1 (6 bases). Germline-derived CDR1 and CDR2 are LNHDA and SQIVND (reference sequence). There are 16 residues in the CDR3. CDR3 sequence: CASSVGRQTGTYDYTF. Incomplete CDR3 DNA: TGTGCCAGTAGTGTAGGAAGACAGACAGGTACCTACGAC.

A remark on this clone: Coverage ceases 3 residues before the CDR3 finishes, and the germline J gene fills in the end. The V and J genes are TRBV6-1 and TRBJ2-3; 7 nucleotides agree with TRBD1. CDR3 size: 15 residues. Germline-derived CDR1 and CDR2 are MNHNS and SASEGT. The CDR3 reads CASSAEGAPNQPQYF. The CDR3 bases that were read are TGTGCCAGCAGTGCCGAGGGGGCGCCTAATCAGCCG.

Details on this clone: The DNA ends 3 residues before the CDR3 does, and the rest of the CDR3 is filled in from the germline J gene. The chain is built from TRBV6-1 and TRBJ1-2; no reliable D call. Deletions cut 2 bases from V and 5 bases from J, with 15 bases between. The CDR3 loop spans 15 amino acids. Per germline, CDR1 MNHNS and CDR2 SASEGT. Incomplete CDR3 DNA: TGTGCCAGCAGTGAAACGGGTAACACATGGTATGGC. Translating it yields CASSETGNTWYG. The complete CDR3 protein is CASSETGNTWYGYTF.

To note about this clone: The read comes to an end 3 residues before the CDR3 does, leaving the germline J gene to fill in the end. The chain joins TRBV5-1 to TRBJ1-1; D is uncertain. The CDR3 totals 13 residues. Germline V lookup: CDR1 SGHRS, CDR2 YFSETQ. The CDR3 DNA, read in part, is TGCGCCAGCAGCCCTCTCGGAAGGGCTGGG. Its protein product is CASSPLGRAG. In full, the CDR3 reads CASSPLGRAGAFF.

About this clone: With the read ending 3 residues before the CDR3 end, the germline J gene is used to fill in that end. The chain joins TRBV29-1 to TRBJ1-1; D call uncertain. Germline V CDR1 and CDR2: SQVTM, ANQGSEA. The CDR3 spans 15 residues. Trimming took 4 bases from V and 1 from J, leaving 16 bases between them. This CDR3 reads CSVAGLLRTNTEAFF. The CDR3 DNA, read in part, is TGCAGCGTTGCCGGACTCTTGAGGACGAACACTGAA.

Turning to this clone: At one end, the junction sequence differs from germline, possibly due to a read error. The read stops 3 residues short of the end of the CDR3; the missing end is completed from the germline J gene. This same CDR3 is encoded by further DNA sequences in the sample. This chain joins TRBV30 and TRBJ1-6; 9 bases align to TRBD1. CDR1 GTSNPN and CDR2 SVGIG come from the germline V gene (reference sequence). CDR3 size: 13 residues. CDR3 DNA, as far as it was read: TGTGCCTCTGAACAGGGGGCCAATTCGCCC. It codes for CASEQGANSP. The full CDR3 is CASEQGANSPLHF.

Details on this clone: The CDR3 end is not reached by the read, which stops 3 residues before it; the germline J gene fills it in. This chain connects TRBV6-1 to TRBJ1-1; TRBD1 agrees at 7 bases. Germline V gene data show CDR1 as MNHNS and CDR2 as SASEGT. CDR3 length: 15 residues. The CDR3 DNA, read in part, is TGTGCCAGCAGTGAAGCAAGACCTCGGACAGGAAAG. Residues: CASSEARPRTGK. The full CDR3 protein reads CASSEARPRTGKAFF.

With respect to this clone: The read gets to within 3 residues of the CDR3 end, and the germline J gene fills in the rest. The chain has TRBV7-9 and TRBJ2-3; D unclear. The germline CDR1 and CDR2 sequences are SEHNR and FQNEAQ (reference sequence). V was clipped by 2 bases and J by 5 bases, with 14 bases between them. The CDR3 sequence is 15 residues long. The CDR3 bases that were read are TGTGCCAGCAGCTTAACAGCCCCGGTTGGAGATACG. Translation gives CASSLTAPVGDT. In full, the CDR3 reads CASSLTAPVGDTQYF.

As to this clone: The read terminates 3 residues before the CDR3 end, so the remaining end is supplied by the germline J gene. This chain links TRBV20-1 with TRBJ1-2; unclear D gene. Per germline, CDR1 DFQATT and CDR2 SNEGSKA (reference sequence). The CDR3 consists of 12 residues. The CDR3 region is CSARAGESGYTF. The sequenced CDR3 bases are TGCAGTGCTAGGGCCGGGGAATCGGGC.

The CDR3 reads CSASSGVTGELFF. The covered CDR3 bases are TGCAGTGCTAGCAGCGGGGTTACCGGGGAG. This chain connects TRBV20-1 to TRBJ2-2, with 7 bases identical to TRBD2. The read stops 3 residues short of the end of the CDR3; the missing end is completed from the germline J gene. The CDR3 totals 13 residues. CDR1 is DFQATT, CDR2 SNEGSKA, per germline (reference sequence). Unmatched junction bases numbered 3, after V lost 3 bases and J lost 5 bases.

In regard to this clone: The read is 3 residues too short to cover the CDR3 end, so that end is filled in from the germline J gene. The rearrangement uses TRBV13 and TRBJ1-2; no definite D call. Germline CDR1 and CDR2: PRHDT and FYEKMQ (reference sequence). The CDR3 is made up of 14 amino acids. The CDR3 reads CASSLGPSSYDYTF. The part of the CDR3 DNA that was read is TGTGCCAGCAGCTTAGGCCCGAGCTCCTACGAC. The variable domain in full, with the rest retrieved from reference TRBV13 and TRBJ1-2, is AAGVIQSPRHLIKEKRETATLKCYPIPRHDTVYWYQQGPGQDPQFLISFYEKMQSDKGSIPDRFSAQQFSDYHSELNMSSLELGDSALYFCASSLGPSSYDYTFGSGTRLTVV.

Regarding this clone: The read ends 3 residues early relative to the CDR3; the germline J gene fills the gap. Different DNA sequences within this sample yield the same CDR3. The chain carries TRBV7-9 and TRBJ1-3; tentatively, D is TRBD1 (5 bases). Trimming pared 5 bases from V and 1 base from J, leaving 9 bases between. Germline assignment: CDR1 SEHNR and CDR2 FQNEAQ (reference sequence). The CDR3 totals 14 residues. The CDR3 loop reads CASSPQESGNTIYF. The CDR3 bases that were read are TGTGCCAGCAGCCCACAGGAATCTGGAAACACC.

About this clone itself: The read ends 3 residues early relative to the CDR3; the germline J gene fills the gap. The V gene is TRBV7-2, the J gene TRBJ2-3, with D perhaps matching TRBD1 (6 bases). This CDR3 comprises 15 residues. CDR1 and CDR2 from the germline V gene are SGHTA and FQGNSA. V dropped 2 bases and J dropped 1 base, with 10 bases sitting between them. Incomplete CDR3 DNA: TGTGCCAGCAGCTTAAAACAGGGTCGCACAGATACG. As protein: CASSLKQGRTDT. The CDR3 in full is CASSLKQGRTDTQYF.

Here the CDR3 reads CASSLVLYNDYTF. Incomplete CDR3 DNA: TGTGCCAGCAGCTTAGTCCTTTACAATGAC. The chain recombines TRBV7-9 with TRBJ1-2; no clear D gene. With the read ending 3 residues before the CDR3 end, the germline J gene is used to fill in that end. CDR3 length: 13 amino acids. Germline V gene data show CDR1 as SEHNR and CDR2 as FQNEAQ (reference sequence).

Concerning this clone itself: Read sequence stops 3 residues before the CDR3 end, and the germline J gene provides the missing end. This rearrangement joins TRBV7-7 to TRBJ1-2; 9 nucleotides match TRBD1. The CDR3 length is 16 residues. Germline trimming cut 4 bases from V and 2 bases from J; bases unmatched to any gene: 8. Germline-derived CDR1 and CDR2 are SSHAT and FNYEAQ (reference sequence). The sequenced part of the CDR3 DNA is TGTGCCAGCAGCTCCAACAGGGGGCTACGAAACTATGGC. Encoded protein: CASSSNRGLRNYG. The CDR3, in full, reads CASSSNRGLRNYGYTF. Variable domain in full (rest from reference TRBV7-7 and TRBJ1-2): GAGVSQSPRYKVTKRGQDVTLRCDPISSHATLYWYQQALGQGPEFLTYFNYEAQPDKSGLPSDRFSAERPEGSISTLTIQRTEQRDSAMYRCASSSNRGLRNYGYTFGSGTRLTVV.

On this clone: With the read ending 3 residues before the CDR3 end, the germline J gene is used to fill in that end. This chain links TRBV30 with TRBJ2-7; possible D gene TRBD2, 5 bases. Trimming took off 5 bases at V and 6 bases at J, with 11 bases between the two ends. CDR3 length equals 11 residues. Germline V gene data show CDR1 as GTSNPN and CDR2 as SVGIG (reference sequence). The CDR3 DNA, read in part, is TGTGCCTGGGGGTGGACTCTCGAG. As protein: CAWGWTLE. The complete CDR3 protein is CAWGWTLEQYF.

As for this clone: The read finishes 3 residues shy of the CDR3 end, and the germline J gene is used to complete it. The chain employs TRBV30 and TRBJ1-1, with a weak D call TRBD1 (5 bases). The CDR3 has 14 amino acids. Trimming removed 3 bases at V and 4 bases at J, with 15 bases between. From germline, CDR1 is GTSNPN and CDR2 SVGIG (reference sequence). The part of the CDR3 DNA that was read is TGTGCCTGGAGCTTTTTCGACAGCCCCACTGAA. The encoded protein is CAWSFFDSPTE. The complete CDR3 protein is CAWSFFDSPTEAFF.